This TCR beta chain was retrieved from a study of regulatory T cells. Amplification used 52 TRBV primers and 13 TRBJ primers. TCRdb's table, derived via immunoSEQ multiplex PCR, lists solely in-frame clones and lacks some. In the table there are tens of thousands of clones, over 75% of which are singletons. The CDR3 spans 16 residues. The ends lost 5 bases at V and 6 bases at J; junction bases unmatched: 5. The germline CDR1 and CDR2 sequences are SGHVS and FQNEAQ. Two CD3G-deficient patients had more severe autoimmunity; all had some. General observations from the study: Hydrophobic residues at CDR3 positions 6 and 7 were enriched in conventional CD4+ T cells of CD3G-deficient patients. Patient repertoires had restricted TRB V-J pairs and skewed V and J usage, most in Tregs.

For this clone: As yet, its antigen is unknown.

Sequenced input: conventional CD4+ T cells sorted from blood. The sequence was obtained from a person under 35 with CD3G deficiency. This sequence joins TRBV7-8 and TRBJ2-1, with 15 nucleotides matching TRBD2. The CDR3: CASSAPGLAGGNEQFF. The CDR3 nucleotides read TGTGCCAGCAGCGCGCCGGGACTAGCGGGAGGCAATGAGCAGTTCTTC.